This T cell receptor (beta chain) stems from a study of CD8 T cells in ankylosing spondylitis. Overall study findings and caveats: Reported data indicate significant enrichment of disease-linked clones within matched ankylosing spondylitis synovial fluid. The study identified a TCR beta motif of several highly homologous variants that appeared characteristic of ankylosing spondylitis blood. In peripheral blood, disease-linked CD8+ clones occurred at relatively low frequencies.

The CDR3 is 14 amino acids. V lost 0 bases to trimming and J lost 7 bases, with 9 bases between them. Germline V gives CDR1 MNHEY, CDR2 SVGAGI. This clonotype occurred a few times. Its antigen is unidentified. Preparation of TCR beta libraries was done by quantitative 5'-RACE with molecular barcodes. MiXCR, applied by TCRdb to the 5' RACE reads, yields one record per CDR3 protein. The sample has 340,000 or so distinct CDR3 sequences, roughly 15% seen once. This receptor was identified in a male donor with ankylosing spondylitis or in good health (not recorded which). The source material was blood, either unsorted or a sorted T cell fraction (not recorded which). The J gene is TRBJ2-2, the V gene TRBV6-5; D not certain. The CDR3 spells CASSYSIMGGELFF. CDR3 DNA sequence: TGTGCCAGCAGTTACTCGATTATGGGCGGGGAGCTGTTTTTT.